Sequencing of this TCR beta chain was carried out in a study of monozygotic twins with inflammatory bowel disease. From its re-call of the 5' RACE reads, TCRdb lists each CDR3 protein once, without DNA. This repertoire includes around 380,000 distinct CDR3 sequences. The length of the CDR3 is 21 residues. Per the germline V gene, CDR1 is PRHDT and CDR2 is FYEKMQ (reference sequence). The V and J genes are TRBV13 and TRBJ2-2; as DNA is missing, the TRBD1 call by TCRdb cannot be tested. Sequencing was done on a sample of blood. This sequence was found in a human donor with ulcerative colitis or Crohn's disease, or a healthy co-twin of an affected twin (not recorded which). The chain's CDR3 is CASRDPIRGRGLAANTGELFF.